The sequence of this TCR beta chain was determined in a study of monozygotic twins with cystic fibrosis. Study information: Approximately 2.8 micrograms of fragmented DNA underwent approximately 15 PCR cycles for library preparation. Study-wide results and limits: Median Simpson clonality of 0.0095 suggested naive T cells predominated. Co-twins had the most similar V usage for 13 of 16 pairs, J for 8.

With respect to this clone: Its specificity is unknown.

Generated by immunoSEQ multiplex PCR, the TCRdb table keeps only in-frame clones and is missing some. The repertoire consists of roughly 13,000 clones, with 80% to 90% occurring once and the leading ten covering about 0.73%. V lost 4 bases and J lost 8, with 9 bases in between. Germline V CDR1 and CDR2: MNHNS, SASEGT. The CDR3 covers 12 residues. This TCR was sampled from a boy younger than 18 with cystic fibrosis. The sample taken for sequencing was blood. V is TRBV6-1 and J is TRBJ2-1; tentative D call: TRBD1 (6 bases). The CDR3 protein is CASSVYRDEQFF. In DNA, the CDR3 is TGTGCCAGCAGTGTATACAGGGATGAGCAGTTCTTC.